This entry lists 21 T cell receptor beta chains sequenced from one sample in a study of CD8 T cells in ankylosing spondylitis. TCRdb fed the 5' RACE reads into MiXCR, producing one record per CDR3 protein. The top ten hold roughly 13% of the sample, which has 300,000 to 400,000 distinct CDR3 sequences, approximately 22% seen once. The specimen was blood, either unsorted or a sorted T cell fraction (not recorded which). The source is a male donor with ankylosing spondylitis or in good health (not recorded which).

The chain uses TRBV4-1 and TRBJ2-3; unclear D gene. Looked up from germline, CDR1 is MGHRA and CDR2 is YSYEKL. Trimming stripped 1 base from V and 2 bases from J, with 13 bases between. CDR3 size: 16 residues. The CDR3 spells CASSQAAVGPTDTQYF. In DNA, the CDR3 is TGCGCCAGCAGCCAAGCCGCAGTGGGCCCCACAGATACGCAGTATTTT.

The sample holds a few counts of this clonotype. The CDR3 protein is CASSLYLGDQETQYF. CDR3 DNA sequence: TGTGCCAGCAGCTTATACTTGGGCGACCAAGAGACCCAGTACTTC. This chain uses TRBV7-8 with TRBJ2-5; D uncertain. The CDR3 sequence is 15 residues long. Germline loops: CDR1 SGHVS, CDR2 FQNEAQ. V lost 2 bases to trimming and J lost 0 bases, with 10 bases between them.

The CDR3 is CASSSPGQLITDTQYF. The CDR3 DNA reads TGTGCCAGCAGCTCCCCCGGACAGTTGATCACAGATACGCAGTATTTT. The rearrangement joins TRBV11-2 to TRBJ2-3; TRBD1 might be the D (6 bases). Germline-derived CDR1 and CDR2 are SGHAT and FQNNGV. V dropped 4 bases and J dropped 2 bases, with 16 bases sitting between them. The CDR3 totals 16 residues.

This clonotype was detected ten times or more. The chain uses TRBV12-3 or TRBV12-4 and TRBJ2-1, with D possibly called TRBD1 or TRBD2 (6 bases each). Trimming shortened V by 3 bases and J by 9 bases, and 15 bases separated the two germline ends. The CDR3 sequence is 14 residues long. The CDR3: CASSFSGATGEQFF. For the CDR3, the DNA is TGTGCCAGCAGTTTCTCGGGGGCCACTGGTGAGCAGTTCTTC.

V is TRBV29-1 and J is TRBJ2-2, with 8 positions matching TRBD2. The germline CDR1 and CDR2 sequences are SQVTM and ANQGSEA. This CDR3 has 15 amino acids. The V segment lost 1 base and the J segment 5 bases; nucleotides outside the gene matches: 6. In DNA form, the CDR3 reads TGCAGCGTTGAAGCGGGGGGGCGAGAAACCGGGGAGCTGTTTTTT. This sequence encodes CSVEAGGRETGELFF.

The chain carries TRBV19 and TRBJ2-1; a weak D match, TRBD1 (5 bases). This CDR3 contains 13 residues. V was shortened by 3 bases and J by 7 bases, with 10 bases between the two germline ends. CDR1 LNHDA and CDR2 SQIVND come from the germline V gene (reference sequence). CDR3 DNA sequence: TGTGCCAGTAGTATTTTATCAGGGAATGAGCAGTTCTTC. It specifies CASSILSGNEQFF.

This clonotype was detected a few times. The V and J genes are TRBV11-1 and TRBJ2-5; D is unclear. Germline V gives CDR1 SGHAT, CDR2 FQDESV (reference sequence). V lost 4 bases to trimming and J lost 1 base, with 4 bases between them. The length of the CDR3 is 12 residues. CDR3 residues: CASSYSQETQYF. CDR3 sequence (DNA): TGTGCCAGCAGCTATAGCCAAGAGACCCAGTACTTC.

The chain recombines TRBV7-8 with TRBJ2-7; D possibly corresponds to TRBD1 (6 bases). The germline V and J ends were trimmed by 3 bases and 5 bases, with 20 bases remaining between them. CDR3 length: 16 residues. Germline V gene data show CDR1 as SGHVS and CDR2 as FQNEAQ. CDR3 amino acids: CASSFLTLTGTDEQYF. CDR3 coding DNA: TGTGCCAGCAGCTTCCTCACCCTCACAGGGACCGACGAGCAGTACTTC.

The genes are TRBV12-3 or TRBV12-4 and TRBJ1-2; weak D call: TRBD1 (6 bases). This CDR3 has 16 residues. V lost 0 bases, J lost 4 bases, and 15 bases lay in between. CDR3 DNA sequence: TGTGCCAGCAGTTTAGCGTTCCAGGGGCTGGGCTATGGCTACACCTTC. Translating gives CASSLAFQGLGYGYTF.

Many counts were recorded for this clonotype. J is TRBJ2-2 and V is TRBV7-9; no clear D. Trimming cost V 3 bases and J 7 bases, with 6 bases left between them. Germline loops: CDR1 SEHNR, CDR2 FQNEAQ (reference sequence). The CDR3 extends over 12 amino acids. Written as DNA, the CDR3 is TGTGCCAGCAGCTTGGGCTTCGGGGAGCTGTTTTTT. Translation: CASSLGFGELFF.

This clonotype was detected a few times. The V and J genes are TRBV12-3 or TRBV12-4 and TRBJ2-3, with 12 bases identical to TRBD2. V lost 5 bases, J lost 6 bases, and 6 bases stayed unmatched. This CDR3 has 15 residues. Here the CDR3 DNA reads TGTGCCAGCAGTCCTAGCGGGGGGGCCGGGGATACGCAGTATTTT. Its translation is CASSPSGGAGDTQYF.

This clonotype was observed a few times. This chain links TRBV5-1 with TRBJ1-4, with 11 positions matching TRBD1. This CDR3 is built from 16 residues. CDR1 and CDR2 (germline): SGHRS, YFSETQ. Losses at the gene ends were 4 bases for V and 8 bases for J; bases not matched to a gene: 10. The CDR3 bases are TGCGCCAGCAGCCAAGGGACAGGGGGATTAAACGAAAAACTGTTTTTT. This codes for CASSQGTGGLNEKLFF.

This chain joins TRBV27 and TRBJ2-1; tentatively, D is TRBD1 (6 bases). Germline V lookup: CDR1 MNHEY, CDR2 SMNVEV (reference sequence). Between the trimmed V and J ends, which lost 3 bases and 4 bases, there was a span of 13 bases. The CDR3 totals 15 residues. CDR3 loop: CASSFSGQIYNEQFF. CDR3 DNA sequence: TGTGCCAGCAGTTTTTCGGGACAAATATACAATGAGCAGTTCTTC.

This clonotype was found a few times. This chain uses TRBV25-1 with TRBJ2-5; D remains ambiguous. The CDR3 covers 14 residues. V was pared by 0 bases and J by 3 bases, with 8 bases between. From germline, CDR1 is MGHDK and CDR2 SYGVNS. CDR3 bases: TGTGCCAGCAGTGAATATGACTGGGAAGAGACCCAGTACTTC. Translation gives CASSEYDWEETQYF.

This clonotype was seen a few times. V gene TRBV12-3 or TRBV12-4 combines with J gene TRBJ2-3, with D hard to call. The V end lost 7 bases, the J end lost 3 bases, and 11 bases lay between the germline ends. This CDR3 has 13 residues. CDR3 amino acids: CASIPDGTDTQYF. The CDR3 coding sequence is TGTGCCAGCATCCCTGACGGGACAGATACGCAGTATTTT.

A single count supports this clonotype. The J gene is TRBJ2-7, the V gene TRBV6-1, with 7 bases that match TRBD2. The CDR3 runs to 16 residues. Germline V gene lookup returns CDR1 MNHNS and CDR2 SASEGT. Trimming took 7 bases from V and 5 from J; bases not matched to a gene: 17. CDR3: CASTEAPHGGINEQYF. DNA of the CDR3: TGTGCCAGCACCGAGGCTCCGCACGGGGGGATAAACGAGCAGTACTTC.

The table lists this clonotype with a few counts. The chain is built from TRBV7-9 and TRBJ2-5; D is perhaps TRBD1 or TRBD2 (5 bases each). Germline values: CDR1 SEHNR, CDR2 FQNEAQ (reference sequence). The CDR3 sequence is 13 residues long. With 7 bases removed from V and 9 bases from J, the gap between germline ends came to 18 bases. In nucleotides, the CDR3 is TGTGCCAGCAACAATCAGGGACCCCCCTCCCAGTACTTC. Translated, it gives CASNNQGPPSQYF.

This chain joins TRBV24-1 and TRBJ2-3; perhaps TRBD2 as D (5 bases). V was clipped by 3 bases and J by 5 bases, with 8 bases between them. The germline V gene has CDR1 KGHDR and CDR2 SFDVKD. This CDR3 is 13 amino acids long. CDR3 nucleotides: TGTGCCACCAGTGATCTAGCCGGAGATACGCAGTATTTT. Protein: CATSDLAGDTQYF.

This clonotype appeared a few times. V usage is TRBV12-3 or TRBV12-4 and J usage is TRBJ2-4; TRBD1 matches at 10 bases. Trimming removed 7 bases from V and 13 bases from J; junction bases left unmatched: 13. The CDR3 extends over 14 amino acids. The CDR3 coding sequence is TGTGCCAGCACCATAGGGACAGGGGCGTGGGGCCAGTACTTC. Protein: CASTIGTGAWGQYF.

The V and J genes are TRBV6-4 and TRBJ2-3, with 7 nucleotides matching TRBD2. J gave up 6 bases and V 3 bases, and 9 bases lay outside the gene matches. The CDR3 runs to 15 residues. Germline V gives CDR1 MRHNA, CDR2 SNTAGT. The CDR3 sequence is CASSDSNVGGDTQYF. CDR3 nucleotides: TGTGCCAGCAGTGATTCCAATGTGGGGGGGGATACGCAGTATTTT.

The chain links TRBV20-1 to TRBJ1-2, with 10 bases aligning to TRBD1. The CDR3 has 14 amino acids. Trimming took 6 bases from V and 4 from J; bases not matched to a gene: 8. Germline V gene lookup returns CDR1 DFQATT and CDR2 SNEGSKA (reference sequence). CDR3 sequence (DNA): TGCAGTGCACCCGGGACAGGGGTGTCCTATGGCTACACCTTC. Its protein product is CSAPGTGVSYGYTF.